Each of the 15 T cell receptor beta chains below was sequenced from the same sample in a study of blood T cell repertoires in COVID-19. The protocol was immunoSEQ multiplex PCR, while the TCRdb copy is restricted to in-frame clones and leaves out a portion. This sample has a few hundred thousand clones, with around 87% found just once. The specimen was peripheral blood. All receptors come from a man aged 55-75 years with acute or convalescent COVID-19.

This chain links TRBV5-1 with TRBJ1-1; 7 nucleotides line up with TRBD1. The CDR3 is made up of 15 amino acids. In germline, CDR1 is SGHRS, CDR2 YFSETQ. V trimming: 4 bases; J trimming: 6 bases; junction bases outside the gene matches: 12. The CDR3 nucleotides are TGCGCCAGCAGCCTAAGACAGGGAAGGTACGCTGAAGCTTTCTTT. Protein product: CASSLRQGRYAEAFF.

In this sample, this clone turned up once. The CDR3 loop reads CASSQARTTNTEAFF. The DNA of the CDR3 is TGTGCCAGCAGCCAGGCTCGGACAACGAACACTGAAGCTTTCTTT. The chain combines TRBV14 with TRBJ1-1; possibly TRBD1 for D (5 bases). This CDR3 region has 15 residues. Trimming took off 3 bases at V and 1 base at J, with 12 bases between the two ends. CDR1 SGHDN and CDR2 FVKESK come from the germline V gene.

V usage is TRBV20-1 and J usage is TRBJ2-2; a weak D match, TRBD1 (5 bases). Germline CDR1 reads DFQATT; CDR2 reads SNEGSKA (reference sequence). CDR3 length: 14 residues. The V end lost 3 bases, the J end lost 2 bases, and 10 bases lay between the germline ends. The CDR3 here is CSASGARNTGELFF. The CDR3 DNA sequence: TGCAGTGCTAGTGGGGCGAGAAACACCGGGGAGCTGTTTTTT.

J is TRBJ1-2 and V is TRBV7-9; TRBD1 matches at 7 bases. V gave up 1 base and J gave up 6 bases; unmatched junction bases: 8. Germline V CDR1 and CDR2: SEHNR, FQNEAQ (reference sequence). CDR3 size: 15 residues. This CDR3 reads CASSLGSGQIHGYTF. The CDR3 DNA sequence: TGTGCCAGCAGCTTAGGGTCGGGACAGATTCATGGCTACACCTTC. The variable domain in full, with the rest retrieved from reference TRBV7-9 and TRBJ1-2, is DTGVSQNPRHKITKRGQNVTFRCDPISEHNRLYWYRQTLGQGPEFLTYFQNEAQLEKSRLLSDRFSAERPKGSFSTLEIQRTEQGDSAMYLCASSLGSGQIHGYTFGSGTRLTVV.

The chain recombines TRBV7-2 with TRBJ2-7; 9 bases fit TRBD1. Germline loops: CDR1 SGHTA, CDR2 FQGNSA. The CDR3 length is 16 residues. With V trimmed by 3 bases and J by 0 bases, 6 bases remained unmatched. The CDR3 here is CASSFSGTGSSYEQYF. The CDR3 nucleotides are TGTGCCAGCAGCTTTTCGGGGACAGGGAGCTCCTACGAGCAGTACTTC.

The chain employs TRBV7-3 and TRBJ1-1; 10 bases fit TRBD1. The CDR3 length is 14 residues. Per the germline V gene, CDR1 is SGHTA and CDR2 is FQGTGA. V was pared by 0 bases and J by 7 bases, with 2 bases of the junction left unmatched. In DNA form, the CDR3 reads TGTGCCAGCAGCTTAACCAGGACAGGGGGTGAAGCTTTCTTT. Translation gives CASSLTRTGGEAFF.

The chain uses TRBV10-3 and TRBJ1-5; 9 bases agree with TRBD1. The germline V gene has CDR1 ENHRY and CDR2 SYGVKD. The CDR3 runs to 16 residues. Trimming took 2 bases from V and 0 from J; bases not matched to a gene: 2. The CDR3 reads CAISEDRGYSNQPQHF. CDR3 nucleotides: TGTGCCATCAGTGAGGACAGGGGGTATAGCAATCAGCCCCAGCATTTT.

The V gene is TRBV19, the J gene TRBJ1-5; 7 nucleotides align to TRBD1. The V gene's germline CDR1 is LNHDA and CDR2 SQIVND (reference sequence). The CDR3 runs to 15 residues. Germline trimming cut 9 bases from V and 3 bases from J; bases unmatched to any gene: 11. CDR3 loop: CASGRGQGLNQPQHF. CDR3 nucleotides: TGTGCCAGCGGTAGGGGGCAGGGCCTCAATCAGCCCCAGCATTTT.

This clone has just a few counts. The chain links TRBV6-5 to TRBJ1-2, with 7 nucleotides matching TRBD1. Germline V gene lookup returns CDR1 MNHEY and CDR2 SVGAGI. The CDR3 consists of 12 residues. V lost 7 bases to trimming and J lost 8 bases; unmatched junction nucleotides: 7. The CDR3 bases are TGTGCCAGCAAAGAGGGGGCGAGGGGCTACACCTTC. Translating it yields CASKEGARGYTF.

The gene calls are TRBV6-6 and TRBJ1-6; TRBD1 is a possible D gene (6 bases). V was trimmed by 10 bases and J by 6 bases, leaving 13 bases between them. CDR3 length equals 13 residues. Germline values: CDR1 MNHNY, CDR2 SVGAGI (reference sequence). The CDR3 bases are TGTGCCACCCGACCCAGGGGTAATTCACCCCTCCACTTT. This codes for CATRPRGNSPLHF.

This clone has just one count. Here the CDR3 DNA reads TGTGCCAGCAGCTTTGGACAGGGGTCCGCAGATACGCAGTATTTT. The encoded protein is CASSFGQGSADTQYF. The rearrangement uses TRBV7-2 and TRBJ2-3; 9 bases are shared with TRBD1. V shed 3 bases, J shed 4 bases, and the junction held 5 bases outside the gene matches. Germline values: CDR1 SGHTA, CDR2 FQGNSA. The CDR3 runs 15 residues.

DNA of the CDR3: TGTGCCAGCAGCCAGGACAGTAGCTCTGGAAACACCATATATTTT. Protein product: CASSQDSSSGNTIYF. The chain combines TRBV5-4 with TRBJ1-3; D is perhaps TRBD1 (6 bases). Trimming removed 4 bases at V and 0 bases at J, with 11 bases between. CDR1 is SGHNT and CDR2 is YYREEE in the germline V gene (reference sequence). The CDR3 loop spans 15 amino acids.

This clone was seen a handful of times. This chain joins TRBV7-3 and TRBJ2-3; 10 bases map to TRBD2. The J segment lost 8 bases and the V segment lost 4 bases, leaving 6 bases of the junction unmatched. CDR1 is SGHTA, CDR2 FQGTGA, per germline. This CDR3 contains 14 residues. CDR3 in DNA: TGTGCCAGCAGCTCTAGCGGGGGCCAGGGTACGCAGTATTTT. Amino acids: CASSSSGGQGTQYF.

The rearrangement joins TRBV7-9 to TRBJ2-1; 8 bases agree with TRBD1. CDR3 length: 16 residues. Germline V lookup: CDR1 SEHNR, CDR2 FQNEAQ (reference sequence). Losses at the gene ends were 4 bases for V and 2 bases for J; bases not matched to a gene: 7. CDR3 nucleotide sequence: TGTGCCAGCAGCTCCGACAGGGGTATACCCTACAATGAGCAGTTCTTC. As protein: CASSSDRGIPYNEQFF.

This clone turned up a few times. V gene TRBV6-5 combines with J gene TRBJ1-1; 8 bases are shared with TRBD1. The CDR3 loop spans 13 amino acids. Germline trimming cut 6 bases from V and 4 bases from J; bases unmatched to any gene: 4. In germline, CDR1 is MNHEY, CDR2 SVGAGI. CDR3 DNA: TGTGCCAGCAGCACAGGGGGGGGCACTGAAGCTTTCTTT. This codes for CASSTGGGTEAFF.